These 23 T cell receptor beta chains originate from one sample sequenced in a study of regulatory T cells in long-lasting Graves disease. Noted time point: persistent/refractory GD, antithyroid drugs over 5 years with positive TRAb. Researchers made the TCR library from RNA that was extracted from PBMCs. Both iRepertoire HTBI primers and Arm-PCR of CDR3 regions were used to build the TCR beta libraries. TCRdb passed the multiplex PCR reads through MiXCR, listing each CDR3 protein once. Of 400,000 to 500,000 distinct CDR3 sequences in the sample, about a fifth were seen once. The sequences come from peripheral blood mononuclear cells (PBMCs), collected when the disease was refractory, from a patient treated with antithyroid drugs. The receptor set was obtained from a female donor with Graves disease.

The table lists this clonotype with a count of one. This chain joins TRBV20-1 and TRBJ2-4; possibly TRBD2 for D (7 bases). This CDR3 contains 14 residues. Germline V CDR1 and CDR2: DFQATT, SNEGSKA (reference sequence). The V gene lost 3 bases and the J gene lost 9 bases, with 18 bases spanning the gap. This CDR3 is CSASRGGGSGIQYF. In DNA form, the CDR3 reads TGCAGTGCTAGCCGGGGAGGGGGTAGTGGCATTCAGTACTTC.

The chain links TRBV7-9 to TRBJ1-1, with D perhaps matching TRBD1 (5 bases). The V gene's germline CDR1 is SEHNR and CDR2 FQNEAQ (reference sequence). The CDR3 loop spans 15 amino acids. With 0 bases removed from V and 0 bases from J, the gap between germline ends came to 8 bases. This chain's CDR3 is CASSLASGLNTEAFF. The CDR3 DNA reads TGTGCCAGCAGCTTAGCATCAGGGCTGAACACTGAAGCTTTCTTT.

This clonotype was detected many times. The CDR3 sequence: CATSFSEESYEQYF. In nucleotides, the CDR3 is TGTGCCACCTCTTTTTCCGAGGAATCCTACGAGCAGTACTTC. The chain employs TRBV28 and TRBJ2-7; D remains unclear. The CDR3 extends over 14 amino acids. V was cut by 10 bases and J by 1 base, with 17 bases left in between. Germline V lookup: CDR1 MDHEN, CDR2 SYDVKM.

The V gene is TRBV30, the J gene TRBJ1-1; D uncertain. The germline V gene has CDR1 GTSNPN and CDR2 SVGIG (reference sequence). The CDR3 is made up of 12 amino acids. The V gene lost 2 bases and the J gene lost 2 bases, with 6 bases spanning the gap. CDR3 sequence reads: CAWSRTNTEAFF. Written as DNA, the CDR3 is TGTGCCTGGAGTCGTACCAACACTGAAGCTTTCTTT.

About this clonotype: This may stem from a read error, because a much larger clone lies one nucleotide away. The chain carries TRBV6-9 and TRBJ2-5; 9 bases map to TRBD1. CDR1 is MNHGY, CDR2 SVAAGI, per germline. The CDR3 totals 15 residues. CDR3 sequence (DNA): TGTGCCGGCAGTTCCCAAACAGGGGGCGGCGAGACCCAGTACTTC. Translated, it gives CAGSSQTGGGETQYF.

The chain couples TRBV7-6 to TRBJ2-3; no clear D gene. V dropped 5 bases and J dropped 3 bases, with 18 bases sitting between them. The CDR3 extends over 16 amino acids. The germline V gene has CDR1 SGHVS and CDR2 FNYEAQ. The CDR3 spells CASSLLTGAFTDTQYF. For the CDR3, the DNA is TGTGCCAGCAGCCTATTGACCGGCGCCTTTACAGATACGCAGTATTTT.

This clonotype was recorded many times. The J gene is TRBJ2-2, the V gene TRBV7-8; TRBD1 agrees at 10 bases. Trimming cost V 3 bases and J 5 bases; bases outside gene matches: 9. The germline CDR1 and CDR2 sequences are SGHVS and FQNEAQ. This CDR3 comprises 17 residues. CDR3 residues: CASSFSQGQGLTGELFF. CDR3 bases: TGTGCCAGCAGCTTCTCCCAGGGACAGGGGTTAACCGGGGAGCTGTTTTTT.

In its sample, this clonotype was seen a few times. A much larger clone differs from this one at a single base, so this may be a read error. The rearrangement links TRBV6-2 or TRBV6-3 to TRBJ1-2, with 9 nucleotides matching TRBD1. This CDR3 comprises 13 residues. Germline V lookup: CDR1 MNHEY, CDR2 SVGEGT. CDR3 sequence reads: CAGSYDRGNGYTF. The CDR3 nucleotides are TGTGCCGGCAGTTACGACAGGGGGAATGGCTACACCTTC.

This clonotype has ten or more counts. The CDR3: CASSLRQGGEQYF. Here the CDR3 DNA reads TGTGCCAGCAGTTTAAGGCAGGGTGGAGAGCAGTACTTC. This chain connects TRBV12-3 or TRBV12-4 to TRBJ2-7; D possibly corresponds to TRBD1 (5 bases). The CDR3 has 13 amino acids. V lost 2 bases and J 7 bases, leaving 12 bases between the germline ends.

This clonotype was detected only a few times. The chain links TRBV5-1 to TRBJ2-2, with D possibly TRBD1 on 6 matching bases. Germline values: CDR1 SGHRS, CDR2 YFSETQ. Trimming removed 5 bases from V and 3 bases from J, with 8 bases in between. The length of the CDR3 is 13 residues. CDR3 in DNA: TGCGCCAGCAGGACAGGATACACCGGGGAGCTGTTTTTT. The encoded protein is CASRTGYTGELFF.

The chain joins TRBV4-1 to TRBJ1-1; the D is unclear. Trimming removed 7 bases from V and 0 bases from J, with 12 bases in between. The germline V gene has CDR1 MGHRA and CDR2 YSYEKL. The CDR3 covers 14 residues. CDR3 nucleotides: TGCGCCAGCAAAGTCTCAGGAATGAACACTGAAGCTTTCTTT. Translation gives CASKVSGMNTEAFF.

This clonotype was found a few times. This chain connects TRBV12-3 or TRBV12-4 to TRBJ1-3; D is perhaps TRBD1 (5 bases). The CDR3 runs to 14 residues. Between the trimmed V and J ends, which lost 5 bases and 1 base, there was a span of 9 bases. In nucleotides, the CDR3 is TGTGCCAGCAGTCTACGACAGTCTGGAAACACCATATATTTT. This codes for CASSLRQSGNTIYF.

This rearrangement joins TRBV5-1 to TRBJ1-2, with a weak D call TRBD1 (6 bases). The CDR3 extends over 16 amino acids. Trimming stripped 0 bases from V and 4 bases from J, with 16 bases between. CDR1 and CDR2 (germline): SGHRS, YFSETQ. CDR3 residues: CASSLGVGDTVYGYTF. The CDR3 DNA reads TGCGCCAGCAGCTTGGGAGTTGGGGACACAGTCTATGGCTACACCTTC.

Regarding this clonotype: As the CDR3 is not closed by the conserved phenylalanine or tryptophan, this likely results from a read error. The V and J genes are TRBV6-2 or TRBV6-3 and TRBJ2-7; D is possibly TRBD1 (5 bases). This CDR3 is 15 amino acids long. The V and J ends lost 6 bases and 4 bases respectively, with 19 bases between them. The V gene's germline CDR1 is MNHEY and CDR2 SVGEGT. CDR3: CASSRGRGIPYEQYS. CDR3 nucleotide sequence: TGTGCCAGCAGCCGAGGAAGGGGCATACCTTACGAGCAGTACTCC.

This clonotype has a count of ten or more. This rearrangement joins TRBV28 to TRBJ2-7; maybe TRBD2 (6 bases). The CDR3 sequence is 14 residues long. Trimming cost V 3 bases and J 3 bases, with 12 bases left between them. Germline V gene sequence: CDR1 MDHEN, CDR2 SYDVKM. This CDR3 reads CASSFGSGGYEQYF. CDR3 DNA sequence: TGTGCCAGCAGTTTCGGGTCCGGGGGCTACGAGCAGTACTTC. The complete variable domain, with remaining parts taken from reference TRBV28 and TRBJ2-7, reads DVKVTQSSRYLVKRTGEKVFLECVQDMDHENMFWYRQDPGLGLRLIYFSYDVKMKEKGDIPEGYSVSREKKERFSLILESASTNQTSMYLCASSFGSGGYEQYFGPGTRLTVT.

This chain links TRBV3-1 with TRBJ2-7; unclear D gene. The CDR3 extends over 11 amino acids. Trimming took off 4 bases at V and 6 bases at J, with 7 bases between the two ends. The germline V gene encodes CDR1 LGHDT and CDR2 YNNKEL (reference sequence). DNA for the CDR3: TGTGCCAGCAGCCCCCTCGCCGAGCAGTACTTC. Protein product: CASSPLAEQYF.

This clonotype has more than one count but fewer than ten. This chain joins TRBV15 and TRBJ1-1; D gene ambiguous. The V end lost 0 bases, the J end lost 1 base, and 6 bases lay between the germline ends. Germline V lookup: CDR1 LNHNV, CDR2 YYDKDF (reference sequence). This CDR3 is built from 14 residues. CDR3 DNA: TGTGCCACCAGCAGAGATAACGGGAACACTGAAGCTTTCTTT. This gives the protein CATSRDNGNTEAFF.

This clonotype was observed at least ten times. V gene TRBV6-5 combines with J gene TRBJ2-5, with 7 bases lining up with TRBD1. The CDR3 has 14 amino acids. J lost 5 bases, V lost 0 bases, and 3 bases had no gene match. From germline, CDR1 is MNHEY and CDR2 SVGAGI. Here the CDR3 DNA reads TGTGCCAGCAGTTACTCAGGGGGCGTTGAGACCCAGTACTTC. The encoded protein is CASSYSGGVETQYF.

This clonotype was detected only a few times. The rearrangement links TRBV6-2 or TRBV6-3 to TRBJ1-1, with TRBD1 identical over 8 bases. Trimming at V came to 0 bases and at J to 6 bases, leaving 6 bases not matched to a gene. This CDR3 is 15 amino acids long. The germline V gene encodes CDR1 MNHEY and CDR2 SVGEGT. The CDR3 is CASSYSPGGISEAFF. CDR3 in DNA: TGTGCCAGCAGTTACTCGCCAGGGGGCATTTCTGAAGCTTTCTTT.

There are many counts of this clonotype. The chain uses TRBV27 and TRBJ2-7, with D hard to call. This CDR3 has 15 residues. V gave up 0 bases and J gave up 5 bases, with 14 bases separating them. Germline V gives CDR1 MNHEY, CDR2 SMNVEV (reference sequence). In DNA, the CDR3 is TGTGCCAGCAGTTTATCGGTCAGCCCGAAGGACGAGCAGTACTTC. Residues: CASSLSVSPKDEQYF.

On this clonotype itself: Compared with germline, one end of the junction differs, possibly owing to a read error. This chain links TRBV19 with TRBJ1-1, with D hard to call. The CDR3 extends over 13 amino acids. Germline CDR1 and CDR2: LNHDA and SQIVND (reference sequence). CDR3 in amino acids: CASSYALNAEAFF. The CDR3, as DNA: TGTGCCAGCTCTTACGCTCTGAACGCTGAAGCTTTCTTT.

This clonotype occurred many times. This chain connects TRBV6-1 to TRBJ1-5; D may be TRBD1 (6 bases). Deletions cut 3 bases from V and 2 bases from J, with 8 bases between. Germline V lookup: CDR1 MNHNS, CDR2 SASEGT. CDR3 length: 14 amino acids. DNA of the CDR3: TGTGCCAGCAGTGACAGGGGCGGCAATCAGCCCCAGCATTTT. It encodes CASSDRGGNQPQHF.

As DNA, the CDR3 is TGTGCCAGCAGCGCCCGACAACAGGGAGTTGGCTACACCTTC. Its protein product is CASSARQQGVGYTF. The J gene is TRBJ1-2, the V gene TRBV7-8, with TRBD1 as a possible D gene (6 bases). CDR3 length: 14 residues. Germline V CDR1 and CDR2: SGHVS, FQNEAQ. V was pared by 5 bases and J by 7 bases, with 17 bases between.